The sample holds a few counts of the clone carrying this T cell receptor (beta chain). PBMCs were obtained from roughly 10 ml fresh peripheral blood. The data were taken from a study of T cells in Graves' hyperthyroidism and ophthalmopathy. In germline, CDR1 is SGHRS, CDR2 YFSETQ. V was trimmed by 2 bases and J by 4 bases, leaving 21 bases between them. The CDR3 length is 17 residues. TCR beta CDR3 regions were amplified from RNA. Using the HTBI primer set, a first-round RT-PCR was run on the TCR CDR3. MiXCR, applied by TCRdb to the multiplex PCR reads, yields one record per CDR3 protein. The sample comprises about 500,000 distinct CDR3 sequences, about 16% of which are singletons, and 25% to 30% rests with the top ten.

V is TRBV5-1 and J is TRBJ2-5, with D maybe TRBD2 (6 bases). Specimen: blood. This receptor was identified in a woman aged 30 to 39 with Graves' ophthalmopathy. The CDR3 DNA follows: TGCGCCAGCAGCTTCTCCCGTCCTCGGCGGGATGGAGAGACCCAGTACTTC. Encoded protein: CASSFSRPRRDGETQYF.